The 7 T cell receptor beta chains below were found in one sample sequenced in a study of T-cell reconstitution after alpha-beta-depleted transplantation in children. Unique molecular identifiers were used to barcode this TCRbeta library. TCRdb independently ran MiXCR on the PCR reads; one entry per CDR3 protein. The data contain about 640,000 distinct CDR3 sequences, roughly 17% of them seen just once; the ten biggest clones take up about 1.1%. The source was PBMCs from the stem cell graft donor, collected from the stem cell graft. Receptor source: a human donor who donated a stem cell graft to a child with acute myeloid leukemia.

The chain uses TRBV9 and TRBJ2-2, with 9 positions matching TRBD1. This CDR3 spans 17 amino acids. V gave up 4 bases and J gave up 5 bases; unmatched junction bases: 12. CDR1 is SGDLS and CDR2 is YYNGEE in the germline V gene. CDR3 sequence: CASSPISGTGWTGELFF. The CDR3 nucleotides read TGTGCCAGCAGCCCCATCTCCGGGACAGGGTGGACCGGGGAGCTGTTTTTT.

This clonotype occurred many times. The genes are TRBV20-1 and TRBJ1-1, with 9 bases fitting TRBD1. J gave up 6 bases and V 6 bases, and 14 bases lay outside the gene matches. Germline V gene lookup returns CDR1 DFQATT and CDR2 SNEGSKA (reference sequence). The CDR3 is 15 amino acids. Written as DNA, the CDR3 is TGCAGTGCCCAAAGGACAGGGACAGGGAGAGCTGAAGCTTTCTTT. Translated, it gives CSAQRTGTGRAEAFF.

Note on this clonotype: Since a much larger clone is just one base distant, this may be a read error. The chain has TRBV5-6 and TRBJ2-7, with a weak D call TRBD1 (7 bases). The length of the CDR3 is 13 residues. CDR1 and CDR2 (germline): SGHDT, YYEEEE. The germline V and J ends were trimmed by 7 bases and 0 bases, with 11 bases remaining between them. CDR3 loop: CASGGGISYEQYV. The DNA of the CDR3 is TGTGCCAGCGGAGGGGGCATCTCCTACGAGCAGTACGTC.

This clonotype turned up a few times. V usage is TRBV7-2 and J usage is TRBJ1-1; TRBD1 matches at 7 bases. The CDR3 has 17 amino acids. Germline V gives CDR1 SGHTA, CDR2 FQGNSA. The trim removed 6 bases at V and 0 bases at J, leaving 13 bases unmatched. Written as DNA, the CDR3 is TGTGCCAGCAGTCAATGGGGGGGACAGATCATGAACACTGAAGCTTTCTTT. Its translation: CASSQWGGQIMNTEAFF.

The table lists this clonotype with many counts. CDR3 sequence reads: CASSTGGTTPDEQYV. DNA of the CDR3: TGCGCCAGCAGTACAGGAGGGACAACACCTGACGAGCAGTACGTC. The V call is TRBV5-1, the J call TRBJ2-7; D may correspond to TRBD1 or TRBD2 (6 bases each). CDR3 length: 15 amino acids. The germline V gene has CDR1 SGHRS and CDR2 YFSETQ. The V and J ends lost 5 bases and 5 bases respectively, with 20 bases between them.

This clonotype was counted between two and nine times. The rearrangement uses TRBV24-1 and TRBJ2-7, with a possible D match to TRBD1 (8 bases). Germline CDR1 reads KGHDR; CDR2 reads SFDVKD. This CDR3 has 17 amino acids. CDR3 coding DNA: TGTGCCACCAGTGATCTAGCACTAGCGTCCAGGGGGCGAGGATCCCACGTC. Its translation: CATSDLALASRGRGSHV.

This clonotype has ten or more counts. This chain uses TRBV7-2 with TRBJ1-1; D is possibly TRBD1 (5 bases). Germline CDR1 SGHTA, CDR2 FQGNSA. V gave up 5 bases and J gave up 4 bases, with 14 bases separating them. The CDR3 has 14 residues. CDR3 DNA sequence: TGTGCCAGCAGCCTAGGTGGGGGATTCACTGAAGCTTTCTTT. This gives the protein CASSLGGGFTEAFF.